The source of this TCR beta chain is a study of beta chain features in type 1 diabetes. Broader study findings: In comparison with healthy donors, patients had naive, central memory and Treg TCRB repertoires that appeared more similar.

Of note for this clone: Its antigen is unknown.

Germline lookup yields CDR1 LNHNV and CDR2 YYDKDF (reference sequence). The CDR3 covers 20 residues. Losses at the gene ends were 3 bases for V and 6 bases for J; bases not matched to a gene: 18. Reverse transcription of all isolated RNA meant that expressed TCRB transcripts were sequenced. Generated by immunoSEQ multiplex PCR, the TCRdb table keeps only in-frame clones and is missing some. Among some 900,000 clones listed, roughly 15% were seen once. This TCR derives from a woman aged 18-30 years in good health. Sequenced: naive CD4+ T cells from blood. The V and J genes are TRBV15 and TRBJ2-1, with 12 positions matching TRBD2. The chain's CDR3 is CATSRYPTSGSGSRLNEQFF. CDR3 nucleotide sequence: TGTGCCACCAGCAGGTATCCGACTAGCGGGAGTGGAAGTCGTCTCAATGAGCAGTTCTTC.